A single sample is the source of the 7 T cell receptor beta chains below, sequenced in a study of blood T cell repertoires in COVID-19 (dated by TCRdb to the early 2020s). Library prep was done by the immunoSEQ multiplex PCR assay. TCRdb provides this immuneACCESS table in a form limited to in-frame rearrangements. Some clones are lacking; in checked studies, under half of them reflect an unresolved V gene, and why the rest are absent is not known. The sample data list 90,000 to 100,000 clones, and 84% of these were observed just once. Of the sample, 15% to 20% is held by the ten largest clones. Sequencing was performed on peripheral blood. The receptors originated from a woman aged 60-70 years with acute or convalescent COVID-19.

The chain joins TRBV6-5 to TRBJ2-7; TRBD1 agrees at 7 bases. The CDR3 runs to 15 residues. Trimming removed 2 bases from V and 4 bases from J; junction bases left unmatched: 8. Germline-derived CDR1 and CDR2 are MNHEY and SVGAGI. CDR3 region: CASSYGSTGIYEQYF. The CDR3 region has the DNA TGTGCCAGCAGTTACGGGTCGACAGGGATTTACGAGCAGTACTTC.

The rearrangement joins TRBV6-5 to TRBJ2-7, with a weak D call TRBD2 (5 bases). Trimming removed 10 bases from V and 3 bases from J, with 16 bases in between. CDR1 and CDR2 from the germline V gene are MNHEY and SVGAGI. This CDR3 spans 13 amino acids. Here the CDR3 reads CATRLGRLYEQYF. The CDR3 DNA reads TGTGCCACCAGGCTAGGGAGACTCTACGAGCAGTACTTC.

The chain links TRBV5-1 to TRBJ2-3, with 9 bases matching TRBD2. Germline loops: CDR1 SGHRS, CDR2 YFSETQ. The trim removed 4 bases at V and 6 bases at J, leaving 9 bases unmatched. The CDR3 covers 15 residues. The CDR3 coding sequence is TGCGCCAGCAGCCGGAGCGGGGGGCGCGTTGATACGCAGTATTTT. This gives the protein CASSRSGGRVDTQYF.

This clone was counted a single time. This chain connects TRBV6-5 to TRBJ2-3; 9 nucleotides agree with TRBD2. The CDR3 has 16 residues. The germline V gene encodes CDR1 MNHEY and CDR2 SVGAGI. Trimming cost V 0 bases and J 3 bases; bases outside gene matches: 4. CDR3 DNA sequence: TGTGCCAGCAGTTACTCCTGGCGGGGGGGGACAGATACGCAGTATTTT. It yields the protein CASSYSWRGGTDTQYF.

This clone was observed a few times. The rearrangement links TRBV2 to TRBJ1-2; 7 bases are a match to TRBD1. CDR3 length: 15 amino acids. V was clipped by 3 bases and J by 2 bases; unmatched bases: 6. Germline V lookup: CDR1 SNHLY, CDR2 FYNNEI. CDR3 nucleotide sequence: TGTGCCAGCAGTGAGCTTGGGACAGCCAACTATGGCTACACCTTC. Its protein is CASSELGTANYGYTF.

The chain is built from TRBV3-1 (or the pseudogene TRBV3-2) and TRBJ1-1; 7 positions agree with TRBD1. Germline-derived CDR1 and CDR2 are LGHDT and YNNKEL (reference sequence). This CDR3 has 14 amino acids. V lost 4 bases, J lost 2 bases, and 4 bases stayed unmatched. The CDR3 DNA reads as TGTGCCAGCAGCCGACAGGGAGGAAACACTGAAGCTTTCTTT. Translating gives CASSRQGGNTEAFF.

The CDR3 sequence is CASSRGQVNTEAFF. CDR3 nucleotides: TGTGCCAGTAGTAGGGGACAGGTGAACACTGAAGCTTTCTTT. The genes are TRBV19 and TRBJ1-1; TRBD1 aligns across 8 bases. Germline trimming cut 4 bases from V and 0 bases from J; bases unmatched to any gene: 1. Germline CDR1 LNHDA, CDR2 SQIVND (reference sequence). The CDR3 totals 14 residues.